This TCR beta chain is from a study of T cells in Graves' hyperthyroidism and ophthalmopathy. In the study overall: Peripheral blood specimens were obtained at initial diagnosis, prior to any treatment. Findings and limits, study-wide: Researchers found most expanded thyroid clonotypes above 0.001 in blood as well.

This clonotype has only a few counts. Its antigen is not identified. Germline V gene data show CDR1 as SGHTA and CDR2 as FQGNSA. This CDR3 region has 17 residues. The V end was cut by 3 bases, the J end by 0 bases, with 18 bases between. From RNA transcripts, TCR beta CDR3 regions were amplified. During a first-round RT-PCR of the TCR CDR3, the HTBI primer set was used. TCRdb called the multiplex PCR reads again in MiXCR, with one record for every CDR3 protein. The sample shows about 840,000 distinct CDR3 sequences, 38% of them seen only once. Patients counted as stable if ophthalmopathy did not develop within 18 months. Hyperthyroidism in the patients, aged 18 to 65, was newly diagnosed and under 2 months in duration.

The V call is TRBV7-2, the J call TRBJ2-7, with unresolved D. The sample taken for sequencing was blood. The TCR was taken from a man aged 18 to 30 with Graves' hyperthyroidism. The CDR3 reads CASSFSFRRINSYEQYF. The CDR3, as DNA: TGTGCCAGCAGCTTCAGCTTCCGGCGTATCAACTCCTACGAGCAGTACTTC.